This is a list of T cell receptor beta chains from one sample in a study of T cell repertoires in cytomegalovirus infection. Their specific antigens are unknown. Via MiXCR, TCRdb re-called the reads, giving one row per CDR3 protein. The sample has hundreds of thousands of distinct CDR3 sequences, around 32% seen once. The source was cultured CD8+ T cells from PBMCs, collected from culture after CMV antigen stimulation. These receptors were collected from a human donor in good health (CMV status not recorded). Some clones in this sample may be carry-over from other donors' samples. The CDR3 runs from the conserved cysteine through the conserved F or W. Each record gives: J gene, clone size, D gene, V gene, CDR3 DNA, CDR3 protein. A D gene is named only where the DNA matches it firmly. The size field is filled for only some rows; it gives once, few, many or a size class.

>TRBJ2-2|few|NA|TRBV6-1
TGTGCCAGCAGTCCTTTTGCGGCGAGCACCGGGGAGCTGTTTTTT
CASSPFAASTGELFF
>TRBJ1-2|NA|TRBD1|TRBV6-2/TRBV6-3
TGTGCCAGCAGTTACTCGATGAAGGGGGCGACCTATGGCTACACCTTC
CASSYSMKGATYGYTF
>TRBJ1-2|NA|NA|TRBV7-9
TGTGCCAGCAGCCTGCCTCTCGTAGGTGGCTACACCTTC
CASSLPLVGGYTF
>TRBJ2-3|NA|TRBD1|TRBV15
TGTGCCACTTCGGACAGGGGGCTGGCAGATACGCAGTATTTT
CATSDRGLADTQYF
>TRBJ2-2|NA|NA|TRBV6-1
TGTGCCAGCAGAAGGACAGCCTCTAGAAGGAACACCGGGGAGCTGTTTTTT
CASRRTASRRNTGELFF
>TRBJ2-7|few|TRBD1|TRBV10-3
TGTGCCATCAGGCGAAATCTCGACAGGGGCATCTACGAGCAGTACTTC
CAIRRNLDRGIYEQYF
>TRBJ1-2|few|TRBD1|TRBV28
TGTGCCAGCAGTTTGCCTCCGGGACAGGGGGCGTTGGACTATGGCTACACCTTC
CASSLPPGQGALDYGYTF
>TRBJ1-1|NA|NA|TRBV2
TGTGCCAGCAAAGGCGGCAGGGCGATGAACACTGAAGCTTTCTTT
CASKGGRAMNTEAFF
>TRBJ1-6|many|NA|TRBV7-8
TGTGCCAGCACCACAGGCAGGGGCTATAATTCACCCCTCCACTTT
CASTTGRGYNSPLHF
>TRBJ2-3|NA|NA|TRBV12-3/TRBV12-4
TGTGCCAGCAGAAAGGACAGCCCTGGGGGGGATACGCAGTATTTT
CASRKDSPGGDTQYF
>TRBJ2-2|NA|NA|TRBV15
TGTGCCACCAGCAGTCTCCAGGTTGGGACCGGGGAGCTGTTTTTT
CATSSLQVGTGELFF
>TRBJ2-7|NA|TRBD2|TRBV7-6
TGTGCCAGCAGCTTAGGGGGACTAGCCACCTACGAGCAGTACTTC
CASSLGGLATYEQYF
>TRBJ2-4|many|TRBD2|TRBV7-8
TGTGCCAGCAGCTCGGGGGGAGGGATGCACATTCAGTACTTC
CASSSGGGMHIQYF
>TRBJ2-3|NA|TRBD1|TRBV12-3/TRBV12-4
TGTGCCAGCAGTTTCGGAGAACAGGGGGCTCGGCATACGCAGTATTTT
CASSFGEQGARHTQYF
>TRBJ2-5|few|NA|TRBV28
TGTGCCAGCAGTTTATTGAGAGAGACCCAGTACTTC
CASSLLRETQYF
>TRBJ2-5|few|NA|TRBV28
TGTGCCAGCAGGGTCGCGGCGGACACTCAAGAGACCCAGTACTTC
CASRVAADTQETQYF
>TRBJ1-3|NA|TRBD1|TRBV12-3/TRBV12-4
TGTGCCATAAAAGGCCAGGGGGGATATGGAAACACCATATATTTT
CAIKGQGGYGNTIYF
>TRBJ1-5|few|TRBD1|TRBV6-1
TGTGCCAGCAGTTTCTTCCCCGGGACAGGGGATCAGCCCCAGCATTTT
CASSFFPGTGDQPQHF
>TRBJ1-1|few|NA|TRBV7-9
TGTGCCAGCAGCTTAGCGAGCCGGGGGCTAATGAACACTGAAGCTTTCTTT
CASSLASRGLMNTEAFF